These 32 T cell receptor beta chains were all obtained from the same sample, sequenced in a study of T-cell memory formation after mild COVID-19 (dated by TCRdb to about 2021). Library creation used 5' RACE. Sequencing used an Illumina NovaSeq 6000. TCRdb's own reprocessing of the public reads used fastp at Q25 and MiXCR and kept productive beta chains. Identical CDR3 protein sequences are pooled into one entry, listed with their most common genes and DNA. The sample table lists 450,000 or so distinct CDR3 sequences, around 27% of them with a count of one. The ten largest clones represent around an eighth of the sample. Sequencing input: PBMCs or a T cell subset sorted from them (not recorded which). Receptor source: an adult woman who had mild COVID-19 (a few samples of this study predate the infection). The sample titles of this study are shuffled in the database, so cell type and time point are left out; the donor was told from shared clones.

This clonotype was found a few times. The genes are TRBV6-5 and TRBJ1-2; weak D call: TRBD1 (6 bases). The V end was cut by 4 bases, the J end by 4 bases, with 16 bases between. This CDR3 is 15 amino acids long. Germline V gene data show CDR1 as MNHEY and CDR2 as SVGAGI. CDR3 sequence: CASSSGGGGSYGYTF. For the CDR3, the DNA is TGTGCCAGCAGTTCGGGAGGGGGGGGCAGCTATGGCTACACCTTC.

This clonotype came up a few times. The chain links TRBV5-1 to TRBJ1-2; no clear D. V shed 0 bases and J shed 2 bases, with 8 bases lying between them. The length of the CDR3 is 14 residues. Germline V gives CDR1 SGHRS, CDR2 YFSETQ. CDR3: CASSLVSSNYGYTF. CDR3 in DNA: TGCGCCAGCAGCTTGGTCAGTTCAAACTATGGCTACACCTTC. The full variable domain, rest sourced from reference TRBV5-1 and TRBJ1-2, is KAGVTQTPRYLIKTRGQQVTLSCSPISGHRSVSWYQQTPGQGLQFLFEYFSETQRNKGNFPGRFSGRQFSNSRSEMNVSTLELGDSALYLCASSLVSSNYGYTFGSGTRLTVV.

This sequence joins TRBV12-3 or TRBV12-4 and TRBJ2-7, with no clear D. The germline V and J ends were trimmed by 10 bases and 2 bases, with 12 bases remaining between them. The CDR3 sequence is 12 residues long. The CDR3 coding sequence is TGTGCCATCAAGGACGGAACCTACGAGCAGTACTTC. This translates into CAIKDGTYEQYF.

This chain links TRBV30 with TRBJ2-7; 9 bases map to TRBD2. Looked up from germline, CDR1 is GTSNPN and CDR2 is SVGIG (reference sequence). After removal of 1 base from V and 4 bases from J, the junction contained 5 bases not matched to a gene. The CDR3 has 14 residues. CDR3 coding DNA: TGTGCCTGGAGTGCAGCGGGGGGCGGGTACGAGCAGTACTTC. This gives the protein CAWSAAGGGYEQYF.

The V and J genes are TRBV12-3 or TRBV12-4 and TRBJ2-7; 13 bases agree with TRBD2. After removal of 3 bases from V and 6 bases from J, the junction contained 2 bases not matched to a gene. The CDR3 is 14 amino acids. The CDR3 reads CASSFWTSGSEQYF. The CDR3 bases are TGTGCCAGCAGTTTTTGGACTAGCGGGAGCGAGCAGTACTTC.

The chain carries TRBV27 and TRBJ2-1, with TRBD1 matching over 10 bases. The CDR3 has 15 amino acids. Looked up from germline, CDR1 is MNHEY and CDR2 is SMNVEV (reference sequence). V gave up 6 bases and J gave up 10 bases; unmatched junction bases: 12. CDR3 nucleotide sequence: TGTGCCAGCAGAATAGGTCCCGGGACAGGGGTAGAGCAGTTCTTC. Translating it yields CASRIGPGTGVEQFF.

This chain uses TRBV20-1 with TRBJ2-1; D gene ambiguous. The CDR3 contains 13 residues. V lost 7 bases to trimming and J lost 4 bases, with 14 bases between them. The germline gives CDR1 DFQATT, CDR2 SNEGSKA (reference sequence). The CDR3 nucleotides read TGCAGTGTCAAGAAGTCCACGTACAATGAGCAGTTCTTC. It translates to CSVKKSTYNEQFF.

The chain combines TRBV4-3 with TRBJ2-1; D is perhaps TRBD2 (6 bases). CDR1 LGHNA and CDR2 YSLEER come from the germline V gene. Deletions cut 4 bases from V and 6 bases from J, with 13 bases between. The CDR3 is made up of 14 amino acids. CDR3 loop: CASSLGTALNEQFF. In DNA, the CDR3 is TGCGCCAGCAGCCTAGGGACTGCGCTCAATGAGCAGTTCTTC.

This clonotype was observed a few times. V and J are TRBV9 and TRBJ2-7; possible D gene TRBD2, 7 bases. The V gene lost 4 bases and the J gene lost 3 bases, with 17 bases spanning the gap. The CDR3 is 15 residues long. Germline V lookup: CDR1 SGDLS, CDR2 YYNGEE. The CDR3 spells CASSPDEGGYYEQYF. The DNA for the CDR3 is TGTGCCAGCAGCCCTGATGAGGGGGGGTACTACGAGCAGTACTTC.

J is TRBJ2-3 and V is TRBV15, with D perhaps matching TRBD2 (5 bases). Per the germline V gene, CDR1 is LNHNV and CDR2 is YYDKDF (reference sequence). V was cut by 4 bases and J by 1 base, with 9 bases left in between. The CDR3 extends over 14 amino acids. The CDR3 here is CATSTFGGTDTQYF. The CDR3 nucleotides read TGTGCCACCAGCACCTTCGGGGGCACAGATACGCAGTATTTT.

This clonotype has a handful of counts. This chain connects TRBV6-5 to TRBJ2-3, with D perhaps matching TRBD1 (6 bases). CDR3 length: 13 residues. CDR1 is MNHEY, CDR2 SVGAGI, per germline. Trimming took 0 bases from V and 9 from J, leaving 10 bases between them. CDR3 in DNA: TGTGCCAGCAGTTACTCCCGACAGGAAACGCAGTATTTT. It yields the protein CASSYSRQETQYF.

This clonotype was seen more than once but under ten times. The chain couples TRBV30 to TRBJ1-5; 7 bases map to TRBD1. The germline gives CDR1 GTSNPN, CDR2 SVGIG (reference sequence). CDR3 size: 15 residues. The V gene end was trimmed by 4 bases and the J gene end by 1 base; junction bases not matched to a gene: 7. The CDR3 DNA reads as TGTGCCTGGAACGAGAGAGGGGGCAGCAATCAGCCCCAGCATTTT. Translation: CAWNERGGSNQPQHF.

The rearrangement joins TRBV11-1 to TRBJ2-5, with 9 bases fitting TRBD1. With V trimmed by 6 bases and J by 7 bases, 6 bases remained unmatched. The CDR3 totals 13 residues. The V gene's germline CDR1 is SGHAT and CDR2 FQDESV (reference sequence). CDR3 coding DNA: TGTGCCAGCAGACGGGACAGGGCCGGGACCCAGTACTTC. Its translation: CASRRDRAGTQYF.

This clonotype has only a few counts. The CDR3 loop is CASSSSLVGNYGYTF. CDR3 bases: TGTGCCAGCAGTTCATCTTTGGTCGGTAACTATGGCTACACCTTC. The rearrangement joins TRBV12-3 or TRBV12-4 to TRBJ1-2; no firm D call. The ends were cut back, 4 bases at V and 1 base at J, with 13 bases in the middle. CDR3 length: 15 residues.

The rearrangement joins TRBV9 to TRBJ1-1; TRBD1 might be the D (6 bases). The CDR3 loop spans 16 amino acids. V dropped 0 bases and J dropped 5 bases, with 17 bases sitting between them. Per the germline V gene, CDR1 is SGDLS and CDR2 is YYNGEE. CDR3 sequence (DNA): TGTGCCAGCAGCGTAGATTCGGGGGCCCTCGTTACTGAAGCTTTCTTT. Encoded protein: CASSVDSGALVTEAFF.

This clonotype was seen only a few times. V usage is TRBV20-1 and J usage is TRBJ2-3; no clear D gene. Trimming removed 1 base at V and 4 bases at J, with 3 bases between. Germline V lookup: CDR1 DFQATT, CDR2 SNEGSKA (reference sequence). The CDR3 is made up of 11 amino acids. The CDR3 DNA reads TGCAGTGCTAGAGGCCCAGATACGCAGTATTTT. It translates to CSARGPDTQYF.

This clonotype has more than one count but fewer than ten. V gene TRBV20-1 combines with J gene TRBJ1-1, with a possible D match to TRBD1 (6 bases). Trimming removed 0 bases from V and 13 bases from J, with 15 bases in between. This CDR3 comprises 12 residues. Germline values: CDR1 DFQATT, CDR2 SNEGSKA (reference sequence). The CDR3: CSARDRGTKGFF. The CDR3 region has the DNA TGCAGTGCTAGAGATAGGGGGACAAAGGGTTTCTTT.

The chain uses TRBV5-1 and TRBJ1-5, with D possibly being TRBD1 (6 bases). The CDR3 is made up of 14 amino acids. Germline V gene data show CDR1 as SGHRS and CDR2 as YFSETQ. V was pared by 0 bases and J by 8 bases, with 12 bases between. CDR3 DNA: TGCGCCAGCAGCTTGGGGGAGGGGGAAAAGCCCCAGCATTTT. Translation: CASSLGEGEKPQHF. Full variable domain (outside the CDR3, taken from reference TRBV5-1 and TRBJ1-5): KAGVTQTPRYLIKTRGQQVTLSCSPISGHRSVSWYQQTPGQGLQFLFEYFSETQRNKGNFPGRFSGRQFSNSRSEMNVSTLELGDSALYLCASSLGEGEKPQHFGDGTRLSIL.

The chain uses TRBV3-1 and TRBJ2-7, with TRBD2 identical over 7 bases. V lost 4 bases and J lost 5; bases outside the gene matches: 5. The CDR3 is 13 residues long. Germline V gives CDR1 LGHDT, CDR2 YNNKEL (reference sequence). For the CDR3, the DNA is TGTGCCAGCAGCCCCCGGGGGGACGACGAGCAGTACTTC. Residues: CASSPRGDDEQYF.

This rearrangement joins TRBV7-2 to TRBJ2-3; D uncertain. Germline V gene data show CDR1 as SGHTA and CDR2 as FQGNSA. This CDR3 has 14 residues. The V end was cut by 5 bases, the J end by 5 bases, with 14 bases between. The CDR3 coding sequence is TGTGCCAGCAGCGCTGCCGGGTCCAGAGATACGCAGTATTTT. Translation gives CASSAAGSRDTQYF.

This clonotype was observed a handful of times. The V and J genes are TRBV4-3 and TRBJ2-1, with D uncertain. The germline V gene encodes CDR1 LGHNA and CDR2 YSLEER. V was shortened by 2 bases and J by 5 bases, with 10 bases between the two germline ends. The CDR3 is made up of 14 amino acids. CDR3 nucleotide sequence: TGCGCCAGCAGCCAAATTGCCTCAGACAATGAGCAGTTCTTC. It is translated as CASSQIASDNEQFF.

V usage is TRBV28 and J usage is TRBJ1-2; no reliable D call. Germline lookup yields CDR1 MDHEN and CDR2 SYDVKM. Trimming removed 2 bases from V and 4 bases from J, with 5 bases in between. CDR3 length: 12 residues. The CDR3 spells CASSLVIYGYTF. CDR3 sequence (DNA): TGTGCCAGCAGTTTAGTGATCTATGGCTACACCTTC.

A few counts support this clonotype. The rearrangement links TRBV5-6 to TRBJ2-7; tentatively, D is TRBD2 (5 bases). Trimming took 2 bases from V and 4 from J, leaving 13 bases between them. The germline V gene has CDR1 SGHDT and CDR2 YYEEEE. The CDR3 spans 14 residues. In DNA, the CDR3 is TGTGCCAGCAGCTTTGGGGAGTCCCCTTACGAGCAGTACTTC. It yields the protein CASSFGESPYEQYF.

This clonotype turned up a few times. The rearrangement uses TRBV11-3 and TRBJ2-7; possible D gene TRBD1, 6 bases. Germline values: CDR1 SGHNT, CDR2 YENEEA. V was clipped by 5 bases and J by 5 bases, with 16 bases between them. The CDR3 extends over 14 amino acids. In nucleotides, the CDR3 is TGTGCCAGCAGCCAGACCGGGACAACAAACGAGCAGTACTTC. Protein: CASSQTGTTNEQYF.

This chain joins TRBV7-9 and TRBJ2-3; weak D call: TRBD2 (6 bases). This CDR3 has 21 residues. Germline values: CDR1 SEHNR, CDR2 FQNEAQ (reference sequence). Trimming left V 1 base short and J 1 base short, with 27 bases between. The CDR3 coding sequence is TGTGCCAGCAGCTTAGGATATCTCGGGGGATATCGTAGCGGCCGCACAGATACGCAGTATTTT. It specifies CASSLGYLGGYRSGRTDTQYF.

The chain uses TRBV7-3 and TRBJ2-1, with D tentatively TRBD2 (5 bases). The CDR3 loop spans 15 amino acids. The V and J ends lost 2 bases and 6 bases respectively, with 14 bases between them. CDR1 SGHTA and CDR2 FQGTGA come from the germline V gene. The CDR3 protein is CASSLGSRGANEQFF. The CDR3 DNA sequence: TGTGCCAGCAGCTTAGGTTCTCGGGGAGCCAATGAGCAGTTCTTC.

The J gene is TRBJ1-1, the V gene TRBV5-4; no firm D call. V lost 1 base to trimming and J lost 3 bases, with 13 bases between them. Germline V gene lookup returns CDR1 SGHNT and CDR2 YYREEE (reference sequence). This CDR3 has 15 residues. CDR3 sequence: CASSLKYSPDTEAFF. CDR3 DNA sequence: TGTGCCAGCAGCTTGAAATATTCTCCTGACACTGAAGCTTTCTTT.

This clonotype has only a few counts. The chain has TRBV4-3 and TRBJ2-5; D remains unclear. Germline V gives CDR1 LGHNA, CDR2 YSLEER. The V and J ends lost 1 base and 7 bases respectively, with 13 bases between them. This CDR3 is 14 amino acids long. The CDR3, as DNA: TGCGCCAGCAGCCAAGGGGCTAGTTCGCGGACCCAGTACTTC. Protein product: CASSQGASSRTQYF.

V and J are TRBV20-1 and TRBJ1-5, with D perhaps matching TRBD1 (5 bases). Trimming shortened V by 5 bases and J by 0 bases, and 20 bases separated the two germline ends. This CDR3 contains 17 residues. Germline V gene sequence: CDR1 DFQATT, CDR2 SNEGSKA (reference sequence). DNA of the CDR3: TGCAGTGCTCCTCCGGGACCCGGGACCTATAGCAATCAGCCCCAGCATTTT. Translated: CSAPPGPGTYSNQPQHF.

The chain combines TRBV12-3 or TRBV12-4 with TRBJ2-2; a possible D gene is TRBD1 (5 bases). The V end was cut by 10 bases, the J end by 3 bases, with 9 bases between. The length of the CDR3 is 12 residues. CDR3 amino acids: CATMGHTGELFF. The CDR3, as DNA: TGTGCCACTATGGGGCACACCGGGGAGCTGTTTTTT.

The chain joins TRBV6-7 to TRBJ2-7; 9 bases fit TRBD2. TRBV6-7 is an open reading frame whose function is uncertain. This CDR3 spans 18 amino acids. After removal of 4 bases from V and 0 bases from J, the junction contained 13 bases not matched to a gene. Here the CDR3 DNA reads TGTGCCAGCAGTTCCGAGATAGCGGGAGAAGGGAGCTCCTACGAGCAGTACTTC. This encodes CASSSEIAGEGSSYEQYF.

The chain is built from TRBV7-9 and TRBJ2-1; D might be TRBD1 or TRBD2, each matching 5 bases. Germline V gene data show CDR1 as SEHNR and CDR2 as FQNEAQ (reference sequence). CDR3 length: 14 residues. With 1 base removed from V and 11 bases from J, the gap between germline ends came to 15 bases. CDR3 coding DNA: TGTGCCAGCAGCTTAGTATCCGCCCGGGACCAGCAGTTCTTC. It encodes CASSLVSARDQQFF.